Listed below are T cell receptor beta chains from one sample, sequenced in a study of cytomegalovirus exposure and HLA in healthy donors. Some clones are missing from TCRdb's copy, which holds only in-frame ones; the method was immunoSEQ multiplex PCR. This sample has hundreds of thousands of clones, with about nine tenths found just once. Sequenced material: PBMCs. The receptors were gathered from a woman in her late teens or twenties in good health and CMV-seropositive. CDR3s include the opening cysteine and the closing phenylalanine or tryptophan. A D gene is named only where the DNA matches it firmly. The size entry is marked missing in some rows and otherwise reads once, few, many or a size class.

v_gene,abundance,j_gene,d_gene,CDR3aa,CDR3nt
TRBV4-1,.,TRBJ2-7,TRBD2,CASNPSGRFYEQYF,TGCGCCAGCAACCCCAGCGGGAGATTCTACGAGCAGTACTTC
TRBV5-6,once,TRBJ2-1,.,CASSLDEGVTYNEQFF,TGTGCCAGCAGCTTGGACGAGGGAGTGACATACAATGAGCAGTTCTTC
TRBV4-1,.,TRBJ2-7,.,CASSQDDPITRESSYEQYF,TGCGCCAGCAGCCAAGATGATCCGATCACTCGCGAAAGCTCCTACGAGCAGTACTTC
TRBV7-6,.,TRBJ1-5,TRBD1,CASSQAGGRDQPQHF,TGTGCCAGCAGCCAGGCAGGGGGCCGGGATCAGCCCCAGCATTTT
TRBV7-9,once,TRBJ1-4,TRBD1,CASSLADDRGGLFF,TGTGCCAGCAGCTTAGCCGACGACAGGGGGGGACTGTTTTTT
TRBV5-1,.,TRBJ1-1,.,CASSWDIGVAFF,TGCGCCAGCAGCTGGGACATCGGGGTGGCTTTCTTT
TRBV2,.,TRBJ2-6,.,CASSEKAGSNVLTF,TGTGCCAGCAGTGAAAAGGCAGGCTCCAACGTCCTGACTTTC
TRBV28,.,TRBJ1-5,.,CASSRGRGGGNQPQHF,TGTGCCAGCAGCCGAGGTCGCGGGGGTGGCAATCAGCCCCAGCATTTT
TRBV29-1,.,TRBJ2-2,.,CSVYRPSSYTGELFF,TGCAGCGTTTACAGGCCGAGCAGTTACACCGGGGAGCTGTTTTTT
TRBV7-8,.,TRBJ2-4,TRBD1,CASSLAYRGKNIQYF,TGTGCCAGCAGCTTAGCGTACAGGGGCAAAAACATTCAGTACTTC
TRBV6-5,.,TRBJ2-7,TRBD2,CATERRGRAYEQYF,TGTGCCACCGAACGTCGCGGGAGGGCCTACGAGCAGTACTTC
TRBV9,.,TRBJ1-1,TRBD1,CASSPRQGLNTEAFF,TGTGCCAGCAGCCCTAGACAGGGTTTGAACACTGAAGCTTTCTTT